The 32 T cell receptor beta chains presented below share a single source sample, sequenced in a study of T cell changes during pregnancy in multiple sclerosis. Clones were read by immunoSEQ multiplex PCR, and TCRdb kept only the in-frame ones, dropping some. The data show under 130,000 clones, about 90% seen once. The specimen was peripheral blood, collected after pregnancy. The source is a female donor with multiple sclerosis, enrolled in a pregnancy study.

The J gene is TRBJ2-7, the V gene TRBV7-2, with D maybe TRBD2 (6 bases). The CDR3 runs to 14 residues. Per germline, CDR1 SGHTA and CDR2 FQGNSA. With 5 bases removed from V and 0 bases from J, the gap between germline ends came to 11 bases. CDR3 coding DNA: TGTGCCAGCAGCACGTCCGGGAGCTCCTACGAGCAGTACTTC. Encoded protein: CASSTSGSSYEQYF.

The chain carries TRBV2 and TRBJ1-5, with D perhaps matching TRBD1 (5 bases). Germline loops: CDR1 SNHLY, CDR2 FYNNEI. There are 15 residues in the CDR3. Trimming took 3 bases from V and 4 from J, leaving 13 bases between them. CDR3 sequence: CASSEGGRQNQPQHF. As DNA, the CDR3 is TGTGCCAGCAGTGAGGGGGGTCGACAGAATCAGCCCCAGCATTTT.

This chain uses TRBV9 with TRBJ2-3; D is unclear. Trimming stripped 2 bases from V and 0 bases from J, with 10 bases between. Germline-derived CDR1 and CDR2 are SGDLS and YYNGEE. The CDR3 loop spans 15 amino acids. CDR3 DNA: TGTGCCAGCAGCGTTAACCCAGGTAGCACAGATACGCAGTATTTT. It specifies CASSVNPGSTDTQYF.

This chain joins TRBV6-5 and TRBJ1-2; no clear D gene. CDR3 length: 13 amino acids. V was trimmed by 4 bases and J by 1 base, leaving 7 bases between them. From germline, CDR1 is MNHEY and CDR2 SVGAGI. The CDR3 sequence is CASSFRNNYGYTF. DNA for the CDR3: TGTGCCAGCAGTTTCAGGAATAACTATGGCTACACCTTC.

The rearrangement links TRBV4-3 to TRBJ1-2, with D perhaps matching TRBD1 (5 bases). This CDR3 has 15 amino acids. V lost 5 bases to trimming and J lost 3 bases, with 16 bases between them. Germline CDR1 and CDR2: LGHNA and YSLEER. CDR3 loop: CASSSFAGGDYGYTF. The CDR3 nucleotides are TGCGCCAGCAGCTCTTTCGCCGGGGGAGACTATGGCTACACCTTC.

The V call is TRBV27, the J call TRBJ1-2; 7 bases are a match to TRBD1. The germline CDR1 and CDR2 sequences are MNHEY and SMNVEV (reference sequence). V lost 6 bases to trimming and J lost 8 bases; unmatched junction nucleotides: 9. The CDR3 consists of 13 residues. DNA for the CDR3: TGTGCCAGCAGCTCAGACAGGGTCCGAGGCTACACCTTC. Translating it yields CASSSDRVRGYTF.

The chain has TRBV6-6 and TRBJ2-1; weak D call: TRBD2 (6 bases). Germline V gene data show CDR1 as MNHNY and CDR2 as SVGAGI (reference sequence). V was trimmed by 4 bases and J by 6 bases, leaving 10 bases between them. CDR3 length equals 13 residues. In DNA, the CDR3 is TGTGCCAGCAGTTTGGCGGGAAGCAATGAGCAGTTCTTC. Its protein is CASSLAGSNEQFF.

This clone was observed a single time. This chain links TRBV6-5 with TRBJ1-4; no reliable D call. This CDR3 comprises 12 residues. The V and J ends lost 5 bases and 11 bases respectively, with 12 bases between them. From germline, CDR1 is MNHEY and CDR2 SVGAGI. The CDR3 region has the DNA TGTGCCAGCAGTCCTGGCCTGAGGAAACTGTTTTTT. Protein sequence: CASSPGLRKLFF.

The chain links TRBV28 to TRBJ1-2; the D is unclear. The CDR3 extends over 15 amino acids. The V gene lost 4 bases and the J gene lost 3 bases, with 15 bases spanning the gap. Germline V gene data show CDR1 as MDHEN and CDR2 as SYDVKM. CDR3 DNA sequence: TGTGCCAGCAGTTCCACTCCCCCGCTAGACTATGGCTACACCTTC. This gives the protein CASSSTPPLDYGYTF.

The CDR3: CASSLSLVRGNGEQYF. The CDR3, as DNA: TGTGCCAGCAGTTTAAGTCTAGTGCGCGGGAATGGGGAGCAGTACTTC. This chain joins TRBV27 and TRBJ2-7, with D possibly TRBD2 on 6 matching bases. The CDR3 runs to 16 residues. The germline V gene has CDR1 MNHEY and CDR2 SMNVEV (reference sequence). With 2 bases removed from V and 7 bases from J, the gap between germline ends came to 21 bases.

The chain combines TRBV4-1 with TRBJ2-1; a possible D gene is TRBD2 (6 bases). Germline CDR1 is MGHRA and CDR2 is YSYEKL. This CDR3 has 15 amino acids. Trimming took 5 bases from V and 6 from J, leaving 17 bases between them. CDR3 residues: CASSVRDLHPNEQFF. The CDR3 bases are TGCGCCAGCAGCGTCCGGGACTTGCACCCCAATGAGCAGTTCTTC.

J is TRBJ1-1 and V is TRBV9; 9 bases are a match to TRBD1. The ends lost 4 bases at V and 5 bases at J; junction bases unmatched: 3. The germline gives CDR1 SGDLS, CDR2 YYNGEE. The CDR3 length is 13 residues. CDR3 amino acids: CASSKGQGTEAFF. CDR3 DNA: TGTGCCAGCAGCAAGGGACAGGGAACTGAAGCTTTCTTT.

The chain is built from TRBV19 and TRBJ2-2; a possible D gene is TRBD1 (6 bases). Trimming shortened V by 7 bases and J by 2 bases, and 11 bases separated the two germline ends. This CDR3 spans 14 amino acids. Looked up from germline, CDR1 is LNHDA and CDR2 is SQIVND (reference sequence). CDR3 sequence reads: CASTKGQNTGELFF. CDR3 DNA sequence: TGTGCCAGTACTAAGGGACAAAACACCGGGGAGCTGTTTTTT.

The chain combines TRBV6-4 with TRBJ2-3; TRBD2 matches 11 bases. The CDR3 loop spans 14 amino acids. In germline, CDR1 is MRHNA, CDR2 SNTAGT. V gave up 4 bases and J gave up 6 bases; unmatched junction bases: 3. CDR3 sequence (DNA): TGTGCCAGCAGTGCTAGCGGGGGGATGGATACGCAGTATTTT. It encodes CASSASGGMDTQYF.

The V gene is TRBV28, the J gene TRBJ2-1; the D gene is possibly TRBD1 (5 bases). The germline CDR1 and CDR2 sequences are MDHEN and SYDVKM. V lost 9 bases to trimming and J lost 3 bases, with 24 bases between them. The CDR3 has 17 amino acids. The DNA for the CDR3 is TGTGCCAGTTGGGGCCCGCTAGACCCCGCTTTCTACAATGAGCAGTTCTTC. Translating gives CASWGPLDPAFYNEQFF.

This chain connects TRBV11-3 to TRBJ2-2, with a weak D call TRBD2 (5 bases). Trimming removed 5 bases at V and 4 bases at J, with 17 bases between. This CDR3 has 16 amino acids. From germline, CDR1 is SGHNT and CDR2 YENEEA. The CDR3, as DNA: TGTGCCAGCAGCGCATCCGGGATGATGGGCACCGGGGAGCTGTTTTTT. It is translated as CASSASGMMGTGELFF.

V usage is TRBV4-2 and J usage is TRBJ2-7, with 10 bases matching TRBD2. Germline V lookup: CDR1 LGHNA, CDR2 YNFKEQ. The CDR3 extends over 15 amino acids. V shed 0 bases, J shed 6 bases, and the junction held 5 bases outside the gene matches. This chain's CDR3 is CASSQDRAGGTEQYF. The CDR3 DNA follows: TGTGCCAGCAGCCAAGACAGAGCGGGGGGGACCGAGCAGTACTTC.

The CDR3 is CASTKPGTSGNTIYF. For the CDR3, the DNA is TGTGCCAGTACCAAGCCGGGGACATCCGGAAACACCATATATTTT. V is TRBV19 and J is TRBJ1-3, with a possible D match to TRBD1 (6 bases). The CDR3 covers 15 residues. Germline V gene sequence: CDR1 LNHDA, CDR2 SQIVND (reference sequence). Trimming cost V 7 bases and J 4 bases, with 17 bases left between them.

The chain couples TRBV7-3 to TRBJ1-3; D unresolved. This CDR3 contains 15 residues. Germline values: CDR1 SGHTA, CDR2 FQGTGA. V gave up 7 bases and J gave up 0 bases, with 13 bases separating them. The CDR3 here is CASIPTSNSGNTIYF. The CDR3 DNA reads TGTGCCAGCATCCCGACATCAAACTCTGGAAACACCATATATTTT. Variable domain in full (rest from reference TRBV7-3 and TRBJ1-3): GAGVSQTPSNKVTEKGKYVELRCDPISGHTALYWYRQSLGQGPEFLIYFQGTGAADDSGLPNDRFFAVRPEGSVSTLKIQRTERGDSAVYLCASIPTSNSGNTIYFGEGSWLTVV.

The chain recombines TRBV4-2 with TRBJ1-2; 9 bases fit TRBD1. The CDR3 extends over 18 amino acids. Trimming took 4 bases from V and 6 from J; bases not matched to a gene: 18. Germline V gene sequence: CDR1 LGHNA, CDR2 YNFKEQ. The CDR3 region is CASSPRLSGTGTGDGYTF. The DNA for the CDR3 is TGTGCCAGCAGCCCCCGGCTCTCCGGGACAGGGACGGGCGATGGCTACACCTTC.

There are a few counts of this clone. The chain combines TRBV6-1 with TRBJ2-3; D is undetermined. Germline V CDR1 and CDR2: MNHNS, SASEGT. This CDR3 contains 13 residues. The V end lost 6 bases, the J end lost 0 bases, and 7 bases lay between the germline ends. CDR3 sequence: CASRSPSTDTQYF. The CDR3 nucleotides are TGTGCCAGCAGGAGTCCTAGCACAGATACGCAGTATTTT.

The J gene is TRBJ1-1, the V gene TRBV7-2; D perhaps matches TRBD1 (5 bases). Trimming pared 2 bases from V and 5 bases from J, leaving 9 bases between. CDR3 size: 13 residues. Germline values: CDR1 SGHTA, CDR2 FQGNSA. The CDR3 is CASSLSRVTEAFF. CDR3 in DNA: TGTGCCAGCAGCTTATCCAGGGTAACTGAAGCTTTCTTT. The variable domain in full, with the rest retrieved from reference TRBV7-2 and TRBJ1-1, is GAGVSQSPSNKVTEKGKDVELRCDPISGHTALYWYRQSLGQGLEFLIYFQGNSAPDKSGLPSDRFSAERTGGSVSTLTIQRTQQEDSAVYLCASSLSRVTEAFFGQGTRLTVV.

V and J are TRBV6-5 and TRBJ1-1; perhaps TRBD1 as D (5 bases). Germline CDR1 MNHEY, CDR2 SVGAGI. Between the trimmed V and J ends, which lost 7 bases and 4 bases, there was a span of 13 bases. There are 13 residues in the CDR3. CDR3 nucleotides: TGTGCCAGCAAGCGGGGACTAGGCACTGAAGCTTTCTTT. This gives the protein CASKRGLGTEAFF.

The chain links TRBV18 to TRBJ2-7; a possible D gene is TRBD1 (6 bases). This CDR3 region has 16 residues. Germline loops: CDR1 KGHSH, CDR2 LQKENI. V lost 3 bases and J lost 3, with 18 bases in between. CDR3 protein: CASSPILNRDVYEQYF. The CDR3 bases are TGTGCCAGCTCACCGATCCTTAACAGGGATGTCTACGAGCAGTACTTC.

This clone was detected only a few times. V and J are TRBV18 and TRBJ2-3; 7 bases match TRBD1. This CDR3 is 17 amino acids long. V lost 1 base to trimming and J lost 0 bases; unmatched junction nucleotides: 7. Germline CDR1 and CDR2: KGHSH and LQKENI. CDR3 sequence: CASSPQGAPLSTDTQYF. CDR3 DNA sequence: TGTGCCAGCTCACCACAGGGGGCGCCCCTAAGCACAGATACGCAGTATTTT.

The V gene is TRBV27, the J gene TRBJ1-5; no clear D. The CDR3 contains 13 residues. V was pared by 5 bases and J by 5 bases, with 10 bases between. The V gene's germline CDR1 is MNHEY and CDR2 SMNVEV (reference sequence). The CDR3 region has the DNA TGTGCCAGCAGTCTAGGGAGAGATCAGCCCCAGCATTTT. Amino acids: CASSLGRDQPQHF.

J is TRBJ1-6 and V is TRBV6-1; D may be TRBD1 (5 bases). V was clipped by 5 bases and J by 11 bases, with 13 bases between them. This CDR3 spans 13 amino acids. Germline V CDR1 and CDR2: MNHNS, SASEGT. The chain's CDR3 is CASSRDLQAPLHF. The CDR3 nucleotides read TGTGCCAGCAGTCGGGACTTACAGGCACCCCTCCACTTT.

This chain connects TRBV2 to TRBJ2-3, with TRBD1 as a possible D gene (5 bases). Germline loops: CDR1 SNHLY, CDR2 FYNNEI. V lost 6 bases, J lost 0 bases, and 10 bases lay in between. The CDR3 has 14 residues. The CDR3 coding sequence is TGTGCCAGCAGCGACAGTTCTAGCACAGATACGCAGTATTTT. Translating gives CASSDSSSTDTQYF.

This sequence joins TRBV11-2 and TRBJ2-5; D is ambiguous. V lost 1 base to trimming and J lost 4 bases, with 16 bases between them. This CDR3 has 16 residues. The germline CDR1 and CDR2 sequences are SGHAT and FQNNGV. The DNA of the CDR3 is TGTGCCAGCAGCTTAGTACAGATTCTCTTAGGAGAGACCCAGTACTTC. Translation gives CASSLVQILLGETQYF.

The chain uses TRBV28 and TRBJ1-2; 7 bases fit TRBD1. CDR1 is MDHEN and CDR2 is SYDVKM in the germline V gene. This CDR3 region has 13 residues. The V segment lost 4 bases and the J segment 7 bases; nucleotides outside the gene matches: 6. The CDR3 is CASSSHTGAGYTF. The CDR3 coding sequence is TGTGCCAGCAGTTCACACACAGGGGCTGGCTACACCTTC.

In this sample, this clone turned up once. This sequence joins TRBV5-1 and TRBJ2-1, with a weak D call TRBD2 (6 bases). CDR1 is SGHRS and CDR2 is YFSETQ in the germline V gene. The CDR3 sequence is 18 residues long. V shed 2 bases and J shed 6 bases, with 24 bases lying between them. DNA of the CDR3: TGCGCCAGCAGCTTCGTGGGGGGTTCAGAGGGCAGGGCCAATGAGCAGTTCTTC. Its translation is CASSFVGGSEGRANEQFF.

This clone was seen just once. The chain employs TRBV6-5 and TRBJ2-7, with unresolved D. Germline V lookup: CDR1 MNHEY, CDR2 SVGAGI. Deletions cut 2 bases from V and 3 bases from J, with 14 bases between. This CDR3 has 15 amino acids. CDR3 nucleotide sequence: TGTGCCAGCAGTTACGGCAGAAATATAAACTACGAGCAGTACTTC. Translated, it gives CASSYGRNINYEQYF.